Below, 26 T cell receptor beta chains from the same sample are listed, as sequenced in a study of blood T cell repertoires in COVID-19. The method was immunoSEQ multiplex PCR; TCRdb's version includes in-frame clones alone and lacks a portion of them. The sample contains some 250,000 clones, about nine tenths of which appear only once. The material sequenced was PBMCs or T cells enriched from blood (not recorded which). The source of these receptors is a woman in her 30s with acute COVID-19.

V usage is TRBV10-3 and J usage is TRBJ1-1; TRBD1 matches at 8 bases. With V trimmed by 5 bases and J by 1 base, 3 bases remained unmatched. Germline values: CDR1 ENHRY, CDR2 SYGVKD. This CDR3 has 14 amino acids. The CDR3 nucleotides are TGTGCCATCAGTCCAGGGGGCGCGAACACTGAAGCTTTCTTT. Amino acid sequence: CAISPGGANTEAFF.

The chain links TRBV5-1 to TRBJ1-3; no firm D call. Between the trimmed V and J ends, which lost 0 bases and 3 bases, there was a span of 13 bases. Germline V gene lookup returns CDR1 SGHRS and CDR2 YFSETQ. The CDR3 loop spans 16 amino acids. CDR3 amino acids: CASSLDIGSVGNTIYF. CDR3 coding DNA: TGCGCCAGCAGCTTGGATATTGGGAGTGTTGGAAACACCATATATTTT.

The chain combines TRBV18 with TRBJ2-7, with TRBD2 identical over 13 bases. From germline, CDR1 is KGHSH and CDR2 LQKENI. The CDR3 totals 15 residues. With V trimmed by 4 bases and J by 6 bases, 6 bases remained unmatched. The CDR3 coding sequence is TGTGCCAGCTCACAAACTAGCGGGGGGGATGGCGAGCAGTACTTC. It yields the protein CASSQTSGGDGEQYF.

CDR3 nucleotide sequence: TGCAGTGCTAGTACGGAGAATAGCAATCAGCCCCAGCATTTT. Its protein is CSASTENSNQPQHF. The rearrangement uses TRBV20-1 and TRBJ1-5; D not certain. V lost 3 bases and J lost 0, with 9 bases in between. CDR3 length: 14 residues. CDR1 and CDR2 from the germline V gene are DFQATT and SNEGSKA (reference sequence).

This clone was detected only once. The chain links TRBV9 to TRBJ1-4; 7 bases fit TRBD1. The germline V gene encodes CDR1 SGDLS and CDR2 YYNGEE. This CDR3 contains 15 residues. Germline trimming cut 4 bases from V and 2 bases from J; bases unmatched to any gene: 5. This CDR3 reads CASSLTGRTNEKLFF. The CDR3 coding sequence is TGTGCCAGCAGCTTGACAGGGCGGACTAATGAAAAACTGTTTTTT.

The chain employs TRBV5-4 and TRBJ1-2, with D unresolved. The length of the CDR3 is 15 residues. Germline CDR1 SGHNT, CDR2 YYREEE (reference sequence). Trimming pared 4 bases from V and 3 bases from J, leaving 16 bases between. Written as DNA, the CDR3 is TGTGCCAGCAGCGCGTTAGGACGGGAATACTATGGCTACACCTTC. This sequence encodes CASSALGREYYGYTF.

V gene TRBV4-1 combines with J gene TRBJ2-7; possibly TRBD2 for D (7 bases). The CDR3 spans 15 residues. The V end lost 5 bases, the J end lost 2 bases, and 16 bases lay between the germline ends. Per the germline V gene, CDR1 is MGHRA and CDR2 is YSYEKL. CDR3 nucleotides: TGCGCCAGCAGCGCTTTCACGGGGGGCGCCTACGAGCAGTACTTC. It is translated as CASSAFTGGAYEQYF.

The rearrangement links TRBV7-2 to TRBJ2-7; 7 nucleotides align to TRBD1. Per germline, CDR1 SGHTA and CDR2 FQGNSA. The ends lost 6 bases at V and 3 bases at J; junction bases unmatched: 11. This CDR3 spans 15 amino acids. The CDR3 is CASSQLVGGYYEQYF. The CDR3 bases are TGTGCCAGCAGTCAACTAGTAGGGGGCTACTACGAGCAGTACTTC.

The chain uses TRBV6-2 or TRBV6-3 and TRBJ2-3; D is unresolved. Germline V gene lookup returns CDR1 MNHEY and CDR2 SVGEGT. The CDR3 is 14 residues long. Trimming took 5 bases from V and 0 from J, leaving 9 bases between them. CDR3 sequence (DNA): TGTGCCAGCAGTCCCTTGAGGAGCACAGATACGCAGTATTTT. As protein: CASSPLRSTDTQYF.

Of note for this clone: Other DNA sequences of this sample code for an identical CDR3. The chain joins TRBV7-9 to TRBJ2-3; tentative D call: TRBD2 (5 bases). Between the trimmed V and J ends, which lost 1 base and 0 bases, there was a span of 8 bases. The CDR3 runs 15 residues. Germline-derived CDR1 and CDR2 are SEHNR and FQNEAQ (reference sequence). The CDR3 region is CASSLGTGSTDTQYF. The CDR3 DNA follows: TGTGCCAGCAGCTTAGGGACGGGGAGCACAGATACGCAGTATTTT.

V gene TRBV7-9 combines with J gene TRBJ2-2; D is uncertain. V was pared by 0 bases and J by 3 bases, with 2 bases between. This CDR3 is built from 13 residues. Germline assignment: CDR1 SEHNR and CDR2 FQNEAQ (reference sequence). The CDR3 DNA reads as TGTGCCAGCAGCTTAGCCGACACCGGGGAGCTGTTTTTT. Translated: CASSLADTGELFF.

The chain recombines TRBV11-2 with TRBJ2-7, with 7 bases lining up with TRBD1. Germline V gene data show CDR1 as SGHAT and CDR2 as FQNNGV. This CDR3 is 13 amino acids long. The trim removed 5 bases at V and 0 bases at J, leaving 1 base unmatched. Here the CDR3 DNA reads TGTGCCAGCAGCAGGGACAGCTCCTACGAGCAGTACTTC. As protein: CASSRDSSYEQYF.

The V gene is TRBV5-1, the J gene TRBJ1-1, with 11 bases aligning to TRBD1. Germline lookup yields CDR1 SGHRS and CDR2 YFSETQ. The length of the CDR3 is 17 residues. Unmatched junction bases numbered 12, after V lost 4 bases and J lost 4 bases. Written as DNA, the CDR3 is TGCGCCAGCAGCCCAGAGGACAGGGGGCGCGTGGTCACTGAAGCTTTCTTT. Translated: CASSPEDRGRVVTEAFF.

The gene calls are TRBV12-3 or TRBV12-4 and TRBJ2-7; D is unresolved. The germline V and J ends were trimmed by 0 bases and 4 bases, with 7 bases remaining between them. The CDR3 consists of 13 residues. The CDR3 DNA is TGTGCCAGCAGTTTAGCCTCGGTTTACGAGCAGTACTTC. Translating it yields CASSLASVYEQYF.

The chain combines TRBV19 with TRBJ1-1; D remains ambiguous. CDR1 and CDR2 from the germline V gene are LNHDA and SQIVND (reference sequence). The CDR3 extends over 15 amino acids. V gave up 3 bases and J gave up 0 bases, with 11 bases separating them. CDR3 in DNA: TGTGCCAGTAGTATTGATTTCAGTCTGAACACTGAAGCTTTCTTT. Its translation: CASSIDFSLNTEAFF.

The chain joins TRBV28 to TRBJ1-6; the match to TRBD1 covers 8 bases. J gave up 9 bases and V 5 bases, and 9 bases lay outside the gene matches. The CDR3 sequence is 15 residues long. Germline CDR1 and CDR2: MDHEN and SYDVKM. CDR3 region: CASSPSGQGGSPLHF. The DNA for the CDR3 is TGTGCCAGCAGTCCCTCTGGACAGGGTGGTTCACCCCTCCACTTT. The full variable domain, with the rest looked up from reference TRBV28 and TRBJ1-6, is DVKVTQSSRYLVKRTGEKVFLECVQDMDHENMFWYRQDPGLGLRLIYFSYDVKMKEKGDIPEGYSVSREKKERFSLILESASTNQTSMYLCASSPSGQGGSPLHFGNGTRLTVT.

This clone was observed a single time. The chain recombines TRBV7-9 with TRBJ2-1; TRBD1 matches at 11 bases. J gave up 8 bases and V 2 bases, and 14 bases lay outside the gene matches. This CDR3 is 18 amino acids long. The germline CDR1 and CDR2 sequences are SEHNR and FQNEAQ (reference sequence). The CDR3 sequence: CASSLRTGGALFHDEQFF. The CDR3 DNA is TGTGCCAGCAGCTTACGGACAGGGGGCGCACTGTTTCACGATGAGCAGTTCTTC.

The chain carries TRBV10-2 and TRBJ2-1; 8 nucleotides agree with TRBD2. Germline V gene lookup returns CDR1 WSHSY and CDR2 SAAADI. This CDR3 is built from 14 residues. After removal of 8 bases from V and 2 bases from J, the junction contained 5 bases not matched to a gene. Here the CDR3 DNA reads TGCGCCAGCGCGGGGGGTCCCACCTACAATGAGCAGTTCTTC. Amino acid sequence: CASAGGPTYNEQFF.

The chain has TRBV7-2 and TRBJ1-3; TRBD1 is a possible D gene (6 bases). Looked up from germline, CDR1 is SGHTA and CDR2 is FQGNSA. The V and J ends lost 3 bases and 3 bases respectively, with 24 bases between them. CDR3 length: 19 amino acids. In nucleotides, the CDR3 is TGTGCCAGCAGCTTTGATCTAGTAGGACAGTCCTATAGTGGAAACACCATATATTTT. Translation: CASSFDLVGQSYSGNTIYF.

This clone has a handful of counts. The chain has TRBV5-1 and TRBJ1-3; the D is unclear. In germline, CDR1 is SGHRS, CDR2 YFSETQ. V dropped 4 bases and J dropped 0 bases, with 8 bases sitting between them. This CDR3 spans 14 amino acids. For the CDR3, the DNA is TGCGCCAGCAGCCTTGAGGGCTCTGGAAACACCATATATTTT. Protein product: CASSLEGSGNTIYF.

This clone was detected many times. The rearrangement uses TRBV6-1 and TRBJ2-1; 9 bases map to TRBD2. V gave up 2 bases and J gave up 3 bases; unmatched junction bases: 5. The V gene's germline CDR1 is MNHNS and CDR2 SASEGT. The CDR3 consists of 16 residues. This chain's CDR3 is CASSESGTSFYNEQFF. The DNA for the CDR3 is TGTGCCAGCAGTGAAAGTGGGACTAGCTTCTACAATGAGCAGTTCTTC.

This clone was found once. The rearrangement uses TRBV9 and TRBJ2-3; 10 bases line up with TRBD1. CDR1 and CDR2 (germline): SGDLS, YYNGEE. The CDR3 is 15 amino acids. The junction had 4 bases not matched to a gene; V was cut back by 4 bases and J by 2 bases. The CDR3 region is CASSFGQGDTDTQYF. The CDR3 nucleotides read TGTGCCAGCAGCTTCGGACAGGGGGACACAGATACGCAGTATTTT.

This clone was detected only a few times. The V gene is TRBV7-9, the J gene TRBJ2-3; tentatively, D is TRBD2 (5 bases). Looked up from germline, CDR1 is SEHNR and CDR2 is FQNEAQ (reference sequence). The germline V and J ends were trimmed by 3 bases and 4 bases, with 14 bases remaining between them. The CDR3 loop spans 15 amino acids. CDR3 nucleotide sequence: TGTGCCAGCAGCTTCATTCAAGGGAGCCCAGATACGCAGTATTTT. Translation gives CASSFIQGSPDTQYF. The full variable domain, in which reference TRBV7-9 and TRBJ2-3 provide the parts outside the CDR3, is DTGVSQNPRHKITKRGQNVTFRCDPISEHNRLYWYRQTLGQGPEFLTYFQNEAQLEKSRLLSDRFSAERPKGSFSTLEIQRTEQGDSAMYLCASSFIQGSPDTQYFGPGTRLTVL.

The gene calls are TRBV4-1 and TRBJ2-7, with 11 bases fitting TRBD2. The V gene's germline CDR1 is MGHRA and CDR2 YSYEKL. Trimming removed 0 bases from V and 5 bases from J; junction bases left unmatched: 6. This CDR3 is 16 amino acids long. The DNA of the CDR3 is TGCGCCAGCAGCCAAGAACGACTAGCGGGGCTTAACGAGCAGTACTTC. This translates into CASSQERLAGLNEQYF.

This clone was found once. The gene calls are TRBV7-2 and TRBJ1-5; 10 bases are shared with TRBD1. In germline, CDR1 is SGHTA, CDR2 FQGNSA. The CDR3 is made up of 15 amino acids. After removal of 4 bases from V and 1 base from J, the junction contained 1 base not matched to a gene. The CDR3 protein is CASSWTGGSNQPQHF. The CDR3 DNA follows: TGTGCCAGCAGCTGGACAGGGGGGAGCAATCAGCCCCAGCATTTT.

V gene TRBV7-9 combines with J gene TRBJ1-3; D gene unclear. The CDR3 length is 14 residues. CDR1 and CDR2 from the germline V gene are SEHNR and FQNEAQ (reference sequence). The ends were cut back, 0 bases at V and 3 bases at J, with 6 bases in the middle. This CDR3 reads CASSLAILGNTIYF. The DNA for the CDR3 is TGTGCCAGCAGCTTAGCTATACTTGGAAACACCATATATTTT.